This T cell receptor (beta chain) is from a study of T cells after yellow fever vaccination. In this sample, this clonotype turned up many times. They built TCR cDNA with 5'RACE template switching, a step that put in a universal primer site and UMIs. TCRdb re-called the 5' RACE reads through MiXCR, storing one row per CDR3 protein. The table lists around 310,000 distinct CDR3 sequences, 8% to 10% of them singletons. V lost 3 bases, J lost 9 bases, and 7 bases stayed unmatched. This CDR3 comprises 15 residues. The chain employs TRBV12-3 or TRBV12-4 and TRBJ2-4, with 11 bases identical to TRBD1. The source material was PBMCs, sampled on the day of the first yellow fever vaccination. The clonotype was recovered from a man aged 18-30 years who received the YFV17D yellow fever vaccine. The chain's CDR3 is CASSFGTGGFGIQYF. The CDR3 DNA follows: TGTGCCAGCAGTTTTGGGACAGGGGGATTCGGCATTCAGTACTTC.